This record looks at one T cell receptor (beta chain) sequence and its context. Its antigen is unidentified. The sample originates from a study of Ad26.COV2.S vaccination and SARS-CoV-2 variants. Overall study: The study gave Ad26.COV2.S intramuscularly, once or twice 56 days apart.

TCRdb keeps only in-frame clones here, not all; method: immunoSEQ multiplex PCR. This sample has about 400,000 clones; 88% occur once, and the top ten carry about 3.6%. Study-wide results and limits: The TCR breadth and depth analyses may have produced an underestimate of total T cell responses.

The CDR3 consists of 13 residues. Germline assignment: CDR1 MNHNY and CDR2 SVGAGI (reference sequence). V gave up 5 bases and J gave up 8 bases; unmatched junction bases: 4. This sample's treatment: 15 to 20 received Ad26.COV2.S at low or high dose, single or two shots; five or six received placebo; per-sample allocation not given. Samples were taken on day 63 after the first vaccine or placebo injection. Vaccine was an Ad26 vector expressing Wuhan-strain SARS-CoV-2 spike. The chain has TRBV6-6 and TRBJ1-4; 8 positions agree with TRBD1. Sequences were derived from peripheral blood, sampled in a trial of Ad26.COV2.S vaccine versus placebo. This TCR derives from a person between 18 and 65 years old who received the Ad26.COV2.S COVID-19 vaccine or a placebo. The DNA for the CDR3 is TGTGCCAGCAGTCGACAGGGGAGGGAAAAACTGTTTTTT. The encoded protein is CASSRQGREKLFF.